Presented here are 7 T cell receptor beta chains from one specimen sequenced in a study of blood T cell repertoires in COVID-19. Generated by immunoSEQ multiplex PCR, the TCRdb table keeps only in-frame clones and is missing some. The data show 110,000 to 150,000 clones, 65% to 80% seen once. The sequenced material came from peripheral blood. The receptors come from a man aged 60 to 75 with acute or convalescent COVID-19.

This clone was counted ten times or more. The chain is built from TRBV9 and TRBJ2-1, with D possibly being TRBD2 (6 bases). CDR3 length equals 15 residues. V lost 4 bases and J lost 8, with 19 bases in between. The germline V gene has CDR1 SGDLS and CDR2 YYNGEE. CDR3 amino acids: CASSSRLEETYEQFF. Written as DNA, the CDR3 is TGTGCCAGCAGCTCCCGACTAGAGGAGACTTATGAGCAGTTCTTC. Together with reference TRBV9 and TRBJ2-1, the CDR3 gives the full variable domain: DSGVTQTPKHLITATGQRVTLRCSPRSGDLSVYWYQQSLDQGLQFLIQYYNGEERAKGNILERFSAQQFPDLHSELNLSSLELGDSALYFCASSSRLEETYEQFFGPGTRLTVL.

V and J are TRBV3-1 (or the pseudogene TRBV3-2) and TRBJ2-2, with a weak D call TRBD1 (6 bases). The germline gives CDR1 LGHDT, CDR2 YNNKEL (reference sequence). V gave up 6 bases and J gave up 2 bases, with 13 bases separating them. The CDR3 is 15 amino acids. In nucleotides, the CDR3 is TGTGCCAGCAGAGTTCAGGGGCCCAACACCGGGGAGCTGTTTTTT. This sequence encodes CASRVQGPNTGELFF.

This clone was counted a few times. The chain couples TRBV6-4 to TRBJ2-2; 8 bases fit TRBD2. CDR1 MRHNA and CDR2 SNTAGT come from the germline V gene. V shed 5 bases and J 4 bases; nucleotides not matched to a gene: 6. The CDR3 totals 15 residues. CDR3 nucleotide sequence: TGTGCCAGCAGTCCTACTAGCGGCTTCACCGGGGAGCTGTTTTTT. Its translation is CASSPTSGFTGELFF.

The chain couples TRBV11-2 to TRBJ2-5; D is perhaps TRBD1 (6 bases). The CDR3 has 16 residues. Trimming shortened V by 2 bases and J by 2 bases, and 15 bases separated the two germline ends. Germline V gene lookup returns CDR1 SGHAT and CDR2 FQNNGV. CDR3 sequence: CASSLILVQGQETQYF. The CDR3, as DNA: TGTGCCAGCAGCTTAATCCTTGTACAGGGACAAGAGACCCAGTACTTC.

The chain is built from TRBV15 and TRBJ2-6, with TRBD2 matching over 7 bases. The CDR3 covers 17 residues. CDR1 LNHNV and CDR2 YYDKDF come from the germline V gene (reference sequence). V was clipped by 2 bases and J by 2 bases; unmatched bases: 6. This chain's CDR3 is CATSRPIAGAGANVLTF. CDR3 bases: TGTGCCACCAGCAGACCCATCGCGGGGGCTGGGGCCAACGTCCTGACTTTC.

The J gene is TRBJ2-4, the V gene TRBV4-2; 7 nucleotides line up with TRBD2. V trimming: 1 base; J trimming: 4 bases; junction bases outside the gene matches: 10. Germline CDR1 LGHNA, CDR2 YNFKEQ. The CDR3 spans 17 residues. The CDR3 is CASSQGEGGSTKNIQYF. In DNA form, the CDR3 reads TGTGCCAGCAGCCAAGGGGAGGGTGGCAGTACGAAAAACATTCAGTACTTC.

The gene calls are TRBV10-1 and TRBJ2-2, with 8 bases aligning to TRBD1. Germline loops: CDR1 WNHNN, CDR2 SYGVQD (reference sequence). The V and J ends lost 5 bases and 5 bases, in that order; junction bases with no gene match: 4. The CDR3 is made up of 14 amino acids. This CDR3 is CASSTGGSTGELFF. CDR3 DNA: TGCGCCAGCAGTACAGGGGGAAGTACCGGGGAGCTGTTTTTT.